This T cell receptor (beta chain) was captured by sequencing in a study of blood T cell repertoires in COVID-19. In the source study's methods: It was from reference gene primer amplification that nucleated cell counts were estimated. The table came from immunoSEQ multiplex PCR; TCRdb's copy has only in-frame clones and leaves some out. The DNA gave D and trimming, while V, J and clone size come from that table. The sample carries around 100,000 clones, approximately 90% recorded once. Germline CDR1 reads LNHDA; CDR2 reads SQIVND (reference sequence). V shed 1 base and J shed 0 bases, with 4 bases lying between them. There are 13 residues in the CDR3.

The sequencing sample was made of peripheral blood. This TCR came from a man aged 45-65 years with acute or convalescent COVID-19. The V and J genes are TRBV19 and TRBJ2-7; D remains unclear. The CDR3 region is CASSIVSSYEQYF. The CDR3 region has the DNA TGTGCCAGTAGTATAGTTAGCTCCTACGAGCAGTACTTC.